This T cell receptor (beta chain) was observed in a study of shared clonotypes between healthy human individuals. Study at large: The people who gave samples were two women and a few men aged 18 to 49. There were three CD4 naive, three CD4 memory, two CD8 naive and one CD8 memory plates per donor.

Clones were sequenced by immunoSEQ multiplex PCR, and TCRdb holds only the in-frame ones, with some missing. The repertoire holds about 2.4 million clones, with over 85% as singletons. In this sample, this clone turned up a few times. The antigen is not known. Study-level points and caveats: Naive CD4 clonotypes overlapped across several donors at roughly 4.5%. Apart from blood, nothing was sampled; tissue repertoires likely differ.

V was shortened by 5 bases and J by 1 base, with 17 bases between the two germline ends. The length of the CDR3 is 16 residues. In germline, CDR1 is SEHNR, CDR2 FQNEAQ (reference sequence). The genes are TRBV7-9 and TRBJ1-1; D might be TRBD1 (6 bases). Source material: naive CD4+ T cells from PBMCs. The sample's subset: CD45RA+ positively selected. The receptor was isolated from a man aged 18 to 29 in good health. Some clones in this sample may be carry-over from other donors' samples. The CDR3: CASSPSAGQRNTEAFF. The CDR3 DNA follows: TGTGCCAGCAGCCCGTCTGCTGGACAGCGGAACACTGAAGCTTTCTTT.